This T cell receptor beta chain was sequenced during a study of control samples from healthy donors and cancer patients. TCRdb keeps only in-frame clones here, not all; method: immunoSEQ multiplex PCR. The sample includes fewer than 95,000 clones, 70% to 90% of them seen just once. Sequenced sample: blood. The TCR sequence derives from a woman between 40 and 50 years old in good health.

CDR3: CASSFAGTQDGEQFF. CDR3 coding DNA: TGTGCCAGCAGCTTCGCCGGGACACAAGACGGTGAGCAGTTCTTC. This chain joins TRBV7-2 and TRBJ2-1; D possibly corresponds to TRBD1 (6 bases). Germline CDR1 SGHTA, CDR2 FQGNSA. CDR3 length: 15 residues. V was clipped by 3 bases and J by 9 bases, with 18 bases between them.